Presented here are 4 T cell receptor beta chains from one specimen sequenced in a study of cytomegalovirus exposure and HLA in healthy donors. With 60 Vbeta and 13 Jbeta primers, the PCR was carried out. Clones were sequenced by immunoSEQ multiplex PCR, and TCRdb holds only the in-frame ones, with some missing. Altogether some 180,000 clones are present, 76% being singletons, with the ten largest covering about 1.6%. The sequenced sample was PBMCs. All receptors derive from a man between 18 and 29 years old in good health and CMV-seronegative.

The rearrangement joins TRBV6-5 to TRBJ1-1; D remains ambiguous. The CDR3 totals 12 residues. Trimming cost V 5 bases and J 3 bases, with 7 bases left between them. The germline CDR1 and CDR2 sequences are MNHEY and SVGAGI. In DNA, the CDR3 is TGTGCCAGCAGTCCCCAGTACACTGAAGCTTTCTTT. Its protein product is CASSPQYTEAFF.

This clone has only one observation. This chain joins TRBV9 and TRBJ1-2; perhaps TRBD1 as D (6 bases). The germline V gene has CDR1 SGDLS and CDR2 YYNGEE. CDR3 size: 14 residues. Trimming cost V 0 bases and J 3 bases, with 9 bases left between them. The CDR3 DNA follows: TGTGCCAGCAGCGTAGATAAGGGGGACTATGGCTACACCTTC. It yields the protein CASSVDKGDYGYTF.

This chain uses TRBV7-8 with TRBJ1-2; D not resolved. Germline V gives CDR1 SGHVS, CDR2 FQNEAQ. V was pared by 2 bases and J by 8 bases, with 15 bases between. CDR3 size: 14 residues. CDR3 nucleotides: TGTGCCAGCAGCTTACTAAAACCAGAGGGCGGCTACACCTTC. Its protein is CASSLLKPEGGYTF. The full variable domain, completed using reference TRBV7-8 and TRBJ1-2, is GAGVSQSPRYKVAKRGQDVALRCDPISGHVSLFWYQQALGQGPEFLTYFQNEAQLDKSGLPSDRFFAERPEGSVSTLKIQRTQQEDSAVYLCASSLLKPEGGYTFGSGTRLTVV.

The chain uses TRBV18 and TRBJ1-4; 11 bases match TRBD1. Per the germline V gene, CDR1 is KGHSH and CDR2 is LQKENI. J lost 7 bases, V lost 3 bases, and 4 bases had no gene match. The CDR3 spans 15 residues. The CDR3 nucleotides are TGTGCCAGCTCACCCTCCGGGACAGGGGGTGAAAAACTGTTTTTT. Translating gives CASSPSGTGGEKLFF.